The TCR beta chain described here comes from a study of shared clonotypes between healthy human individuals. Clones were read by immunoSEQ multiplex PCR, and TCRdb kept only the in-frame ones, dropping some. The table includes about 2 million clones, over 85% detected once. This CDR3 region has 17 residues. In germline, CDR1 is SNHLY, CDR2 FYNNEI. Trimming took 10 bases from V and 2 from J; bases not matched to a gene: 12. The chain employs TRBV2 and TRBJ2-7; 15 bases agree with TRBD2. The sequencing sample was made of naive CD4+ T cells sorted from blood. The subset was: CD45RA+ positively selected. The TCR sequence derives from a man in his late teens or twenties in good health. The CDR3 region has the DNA TGTGCCACGGCCCGGACTAGCGGGGGGGCTTCAACCTACGAGCAGTACTTC. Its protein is CATARTSGGASTYEQYF. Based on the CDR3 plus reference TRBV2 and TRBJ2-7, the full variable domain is EPEVTQTPSHQVTQMGQEVILRCVPISNHLYFYWYRQILGQKVEFLVSFYNNEISEKSEIFDDQFSVERPDGSNFTLKIRSTKLEDSAMYFCATARTSGGASTYEQYFGPGTRLTVT.